These 16 T cell receptor beta chains originate from one sample sequenced in a study of cytomegalovirus exposure and HLA in healthy donors. Data came from immunoSEQ multiplex PCR; TCRdb stores just in-frame clones and leaves some out. The table has roughly 190,000 clones, 86% seen once. The sequenced sample was PBMCs. The source is a woman aged 18-29 years in good health and CMV-seronegative.

The J gene is TRBJ2-3, the V gene TRBV29-1; 12 nucleotides match TRBD2. V gave up 6 bases and J gave up 3 bases; unmatched junction bases: 10. Per germline, CDR1 SQVTM and CDR2 ANQGSEA. The CDR3 sequence is 16 residues long. In nucleotides, the CDR3 is TGCAGCGTGGTCCCCCTAGCGGGGGGGCGTACAGATACGCAGTATTTT. Translation gives CSVVPLAGGRTDTQYF.

CDR3 protein: CASSVEARLNEQYF. The CDR3 DNA sequence: TGTGCCAGCAGCGTAGAGGCCAGGTTGAACGAGCAGTACTTC. The chain carries TRBV9 and TRBJ2-7, with D unresolved. Trimming left V 0 bases short and J 5 bases short, with 12 bases between. The length of the CDR3 is 14 residues. Germline lookup yields CDR1 SGDLS and CDR2 YYNGEE.

This clone turned up a few times. The rearrangement joins TRBV5-6 to TRBJ2-7; 7 bases match TRBD1. The germline CDR1 and CDR2 sequences are SGHDT and YYEEEE. The CDR3 sequence is 13 residues long. The trim removed 9 bases at V and 2 bases at J, leaving 8 bases unmatched. CDR3 nucleotide sequence: TGTGCCACATACCGACAGGGTGCCTACGAGCAGTACTTC. As protein: CATYRQGAYEQYF.

This chain joins TRBV11-2 and TRBJ2-7; TRBD2 agrees at 10 bases. With 1 base clipped from V and 2 bases from J, the junction kept 8 bases outside the gene matches. In germline, CDR1 is SGHAT, CDR2 FQNNGV. The CDR3 runs to 17 residues. In DNA, the CDR3 is TGTGCCAGCAGCTTAGCCCAGGGGACTAGCGATCCCTACGAGCAGTACTTC. Translating it yields CASSLAQGTSDPYEQYF.

The genes are TRBV11-2 and TRBJ1-2; TRBD1 matches 9 bases. The length of the CDR3 is 15 residues. Losses at the gene ends were 5 bases for V and 4 bases for J; bases not matched to a gene: 8. CDR1 SGHAT and CDR2 FQNNGV come from the germline V gene. The CDR3 spells CASSPWTGESYGYTF. The CDR3 bases are TGTGCCAGCAGCCCCTGGACAGGGGAAAGCTATGGCTACACCTTC.

This clone was detected only once. The chain uses TRBV5-1 and TRBJ1-1, with a tentative D call TRBD1 (5 bases). The germline V and J ends were trimmed by 1 base and 6 bases, with 10 bases remaining between them. CDR1 and CDR2 (germline): SGHRS, YFSETQ. The CDR3 has 13 residues. The CDR3 DNA reads as TGCGCCAGCAGCTTGCAGGGTGCGGCTGAAGCTTTCTTT. Translation gives CASSLQGAAEAFF.

This clone was observed a single time. This chain connects TRBV5-6 to TRBJ2-1; D remains unclear. Germline lookup yields CDR1 SGHDT and CDR2 YYEEEE. CDR3 length: 16 amino acids. The V end lost 0 bases, the J end lost 4 bases, and 14 bases lay between the germline ends. The chain's CDR3 is CASSLEIKLQYNEQFF. Written as DNA, the CDR3 is TGTGCCAGCAGCTTGGAAATTAAATTACAGTACAATGAGCAGTTCTTC.

To note about this clone: Additional DNA sequences in this sample encode the identical CDR3. The V gene is TRBV7-9, the J gene TRBJ1-5, with TRBD1 matching over 8 bases. Germline V gene sequence: CDR1 SEHNR, CDR2 FQNEAQ (reference sequence). V lost 5 bases and J lost 0; bases outside the gene matches: 3. This CDR3 is built from 15 residues. The CDR3 reads CASSLTGGSNQPQHF. CDR3 sequence (DNA): TGTGCCAGCAGCCTAACAGGGGGTAGCAATCAGCCCCAGCATTTT.

The gene calls are TRBV5-1 and TRBJ1-1; 9 bases fit TRBD1. CDR1 is SGHRS, CDR2 YFSETQ, per germline. V dropped 4 bases and J dropped 3; count of bases not matched to a gene: 10. There are 16 residues in the CDR3. The CDR3, as DNA: TGCGCCAGCAGCCCCGGGACAGGGATCGCGTACACTGAAGCTTTCTTT. Protein product: CASSPGTGIAYTEAFF.

V usage is TRBV7-6 and J usage is TRBJ1-1, with 9 nucleotides matching TRBD1. The CDR3 runs to 16 residues. The germline CDR1 and CDR2 sequences are SGHVS and FNYEAQ. J lost 4 bases, V lost 0 bases, and 6 bases had no gene match. The CDR3 here is CASSLATGQGGTEAFF. The CDR3 DNA sequence: TGTGCCAGCAGCTTAGCAACGGGACAGGGAGGCACTGAAGCTTTCTTT.

The rearrangement uses TRBV11-3 and TRBJ2-1, with 10 bases that match TRBD2. With 0 bases clipped from V and 0 bases from J, the junction kept 11 bases outside the gene matches. CDR1 is SGHNT, CDR2 YENEEA, per germline. The CDR3 loop spans 20 amino acids. As DNA, the CDR3 is TGTGCCAGCAGCTTAGATTCCCCTAGCGGGGGATCGAGCTCCTACAATGAGCAGTTCTTC. Translating it yields CASSLDSPSGGSSSYNEQFF.

V and J are TRBV12-1 and TRBJ1-2; the table's D call TRBD1 went unverified against the DNA. TRBV12-1 is a documented pseudogene. The CDR3 covers 17 residues. CDR3 region: CASSFVRDTQVYYGYTF. CDR3 in DNA: TGTGCCAGCAGCTTTGTCAGGGACACACAAGTATACTATGGCTACACCTTC.

The chain joins TRBV19 to TRBJ2-7, with D possibly matching TRBD2 (5 bases). V was clipped by 4 bases and J by 0 bases, with 10 bases between them. Germline V CDR1 and CDR2: LNHDA, SQIVND (reference sequence). This CDR3 region has 14 residues. The CDR3 sequence is CASSRVASSYEQYF. The CDR3 region has the DNA TGTGCCAGTAGTAGGGTAGCGAGCTCCTACGAGCAGTACTTC.

This clone has just one count. This may arise from a read error, as a much more abundant clone is one base away. J is TRBJ1-6 and V is TRBV5-6; 7 bases are shared with TRBD1. Germline CDR1 reads SGHDT; CDR2 reads YYEEEE. Germline trimming cut 1 base from V and 7 bases from J; bases unmatched to any gene: 2. The CDR3 covers 14 residues. The CDR3 sequence: CASSLTGENSPLHF. CDR3 DNA sequence: TGTGCCAGCAGCTTGACAGGGGAAAATTCACCCCTCCACTTT.

This chain links TRBV19 with TRBJ2-2; D ambiguous. The V end lost 5 bases, the J end lost 6 bases, and 7 bases lay between the germline ends. Germline-derived CDR1 and CDR2 are LNHDA and SQIVND (reference sequence). The length of the CDR3 is 12 residues. The CDR3 is CASSPPAGELFF. The CDR3 DNA is TGTGCCAGTAGTCCTCCGGCCGGGGAGCTGTTTTTT.

The chain couples TRBV4-1 to TRBJ1-1; D is unclear. V lost 3 bases, J lost 4 bases, and 15 bases lay in between. The germline gives CDR1 MGHRA, CDR2 YSYEKL. The CDR3 runs 15 residues. CDR3 amino acids: CASSQFVESGTEAFF. The CDR3 DNA reads as TGCGCCAGCAGCCAGTTTGTTGAATCGGGCACTGAAGCTTTCTTT.